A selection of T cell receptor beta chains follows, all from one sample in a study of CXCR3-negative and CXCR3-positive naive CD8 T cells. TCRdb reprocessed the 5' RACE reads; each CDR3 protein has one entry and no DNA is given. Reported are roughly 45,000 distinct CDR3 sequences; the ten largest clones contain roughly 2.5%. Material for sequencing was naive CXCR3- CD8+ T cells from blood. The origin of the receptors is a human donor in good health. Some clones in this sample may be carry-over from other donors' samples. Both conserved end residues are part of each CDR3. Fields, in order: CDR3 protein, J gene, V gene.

CASSLLNRPQGTETQYF TRBJ2-5 TRBV28
CASSSEYEQYF TRBJ2-7 TRBV27
CSAELEGFYEQYF TRBJ2-7 TRBV29-1
CASSPLETQYF TRBJ2-5 TRBV7-9
CASSQDQGSGELFF TRBJ2-2 TRBV4-1
CASSFAGGSYEQYF TRBJ2-7 TRBV5-5
CASSGISGRVIDNEQFF TRBJ2-1 TRBV6-2/TRBV6-3
CASSSRQVEYF TRBJ2-7 TRBV4-3
CASTPVSGGADTQYF TRBJ2-3 TRBV7-6
CASSPRGGTEAFF TRBJ1-1 TRBV28
CSARDAYSYEQYF TRBJ2-7 TRBV20-1
CSVDLGRGGNTEAFF TRBJ1-1 TRBV29-1
CSVLSQNIQYF TRBJ2-4 TRBV29-1
CSVELGPYEQYF TRBJ2-7 TRBV29-1